This TCR beta chain is from a study of CD4 T cells in relation to SARS-CoV-2 and coronaviruses. Study outcomes and limitations: Crossreactive clones expanded significantly less to SARS-CoV-2 than monoreactive clones.

A note on this clone: Its antigen remains unidentified.

The repertoire was sequenced with immunoSEQ multiplex PCR; TCRdb's copy has only in-frame clones and lacks some. Among fewer than 14,000 clones listed, more than 75% were seen once. V was cut by 6 bases and J by 8 bases, with 16 bases left in between. The CDR3 contains 14 residues. From germline, CDR1 is MNHEY and CDR2 SVGEGT. This receptor was obtained from an adult with COVID-19. The sample comprised naive CD4+ T cells from PBMCs. Noted subset: naive CD4+ T cells isolated by negative enrichment. This sequence joins TRBV6-2 or TRBV6-3 and TRBJ1-4; tentatively, D is TRBD1 (6 bases). The CDR3 nucleotides are TGTGCCAGCAGCACAGGGCGCTCTACAGAAAAACTGTTTTTT. Its protein product is CASSTGRSTEKLFF.